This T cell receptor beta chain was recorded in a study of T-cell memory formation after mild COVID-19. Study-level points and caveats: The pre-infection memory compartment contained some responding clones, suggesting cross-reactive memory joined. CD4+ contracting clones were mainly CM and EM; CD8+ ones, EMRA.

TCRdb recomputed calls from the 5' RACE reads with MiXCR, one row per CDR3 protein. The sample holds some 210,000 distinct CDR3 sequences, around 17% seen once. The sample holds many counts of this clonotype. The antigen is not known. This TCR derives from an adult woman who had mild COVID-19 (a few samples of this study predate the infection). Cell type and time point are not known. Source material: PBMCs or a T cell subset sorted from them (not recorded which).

As DNA, the CDR3 is TGCAGTGCAAAGGGACTAGCGGGAGTGATCTCCTACAATGAGCAGTTCTTC. This sequence encodes CSAKGLAGVISYNEQFF. The chain joins TRBV20-1 to TRBJ2-1; 14 bases are a match to TRBD2. There are 17 residues in the CDR3. Germline values: CDR1 DFQATT, CDR2 SNEGSKA (reference sequence). Trimming took 6 bases from V and 0 from J; bases not matched to a gene: 7.